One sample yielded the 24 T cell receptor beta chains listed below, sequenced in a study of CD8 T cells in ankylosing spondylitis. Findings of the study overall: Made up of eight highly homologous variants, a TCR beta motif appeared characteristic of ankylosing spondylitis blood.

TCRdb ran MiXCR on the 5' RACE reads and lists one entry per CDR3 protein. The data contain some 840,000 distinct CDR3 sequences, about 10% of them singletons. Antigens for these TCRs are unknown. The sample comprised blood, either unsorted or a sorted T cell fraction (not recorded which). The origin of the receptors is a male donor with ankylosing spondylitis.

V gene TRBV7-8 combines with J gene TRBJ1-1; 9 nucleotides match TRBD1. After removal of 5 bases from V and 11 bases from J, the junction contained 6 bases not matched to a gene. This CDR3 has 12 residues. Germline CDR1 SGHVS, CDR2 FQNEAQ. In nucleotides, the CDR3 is TGTGCCAGCAGCCCCACAGGGGGCAGCGCTTTCTTT. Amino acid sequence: CASSPTGGSAFF.

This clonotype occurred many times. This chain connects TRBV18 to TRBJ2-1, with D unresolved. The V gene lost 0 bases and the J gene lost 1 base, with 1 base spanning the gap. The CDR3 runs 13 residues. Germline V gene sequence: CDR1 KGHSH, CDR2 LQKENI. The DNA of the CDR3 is TGTGCCAGCTCACCACCGTCCTACAATGAGCAGTTCTTC. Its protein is CASSPPSYNEQFF.

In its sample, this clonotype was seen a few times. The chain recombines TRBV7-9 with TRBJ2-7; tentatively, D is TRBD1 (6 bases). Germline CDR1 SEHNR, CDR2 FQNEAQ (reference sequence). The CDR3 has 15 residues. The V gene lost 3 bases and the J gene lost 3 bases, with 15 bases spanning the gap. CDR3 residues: CASSFTSGQSYEQYF. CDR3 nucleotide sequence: TGTGCCAGCAGCTTCACCAGTGGACAGAGCTACGAGCAGTACTTC. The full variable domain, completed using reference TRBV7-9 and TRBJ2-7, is DTGVSQNPRHKITKRGQNVTFRCDPISEHNRLYWYRQTLGQGPEFLTYFQNEAQLEKSRLLSDRFSAERPKGSFSTLEIQRTEQGDSAMYLCASSFTSGQSYEQYFGPGTRLTVT.

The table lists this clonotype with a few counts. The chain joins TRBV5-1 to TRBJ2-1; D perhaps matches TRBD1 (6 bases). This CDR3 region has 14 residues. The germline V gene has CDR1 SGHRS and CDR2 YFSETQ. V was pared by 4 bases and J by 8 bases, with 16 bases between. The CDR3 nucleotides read TGCGCCAGCAGCCTCAGGGGCCTAGATGATGAGCAGTTCTTC. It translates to CASSLRGLDDEQFF.

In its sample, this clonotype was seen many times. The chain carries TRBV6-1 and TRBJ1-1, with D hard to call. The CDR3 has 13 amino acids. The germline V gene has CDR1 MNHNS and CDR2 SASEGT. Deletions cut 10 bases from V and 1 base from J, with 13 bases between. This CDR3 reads CATHRPQNTEAFF. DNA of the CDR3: TGTGCCACCCACAGACCCCAGAACACTGAAGCTTTCTTT.

CDR3 region: CASTQPGQGSYEQYF. The CDR3 DNA reads as TGTGCCAGCACCCAACCGGGACAGGGGTCCTACGAGCAGTACTTC. This rearrangement joins TRBV28 to TRBJ2-7, with 10 nucleotides matching TRBD1. CDR1 and CDR2 from the germline V gene are MDHEN and SYDVKM. CDR3 length equals 15 residues. The V segment lost 7 bases and the J segment 1 base; nucleotides outside the gene matches: 7. The full variable domain, its missing parts supplied by reference TRBV28 and TRBJ2-7, is DVKVTQSSRYLVKRTGEKVFLECVQDMDHENMFWYRQDPGLGLRLIYFSYDVKMKEKGDIPEGYSVSREKKERFSLILESASTNQTSMYLCASTQPGQGSYEQYFGPGTRLTVT.

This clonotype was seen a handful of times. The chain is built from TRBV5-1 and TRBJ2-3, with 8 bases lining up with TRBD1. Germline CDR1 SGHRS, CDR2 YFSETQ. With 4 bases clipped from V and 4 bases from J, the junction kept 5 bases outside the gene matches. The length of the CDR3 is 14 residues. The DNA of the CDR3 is TGCGCCAGCAGCGAGGACAGGGTTGCAGATACGCAGTATTTT. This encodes CASSEDRVADTQYF.

The CDR3 loop is CASSSYRDGEQFF. The CDR3, as DNA: TGTGCCAGCAGCAGCTACAGGGATGGTGAGCAGTTCTTC. The gene calls are TRBV7-2 and TRBJ2-1, with a weak D call TRBD1 (6 bases). Trimming stripped 5 bases from V and 9 bases from J, with 14 bases between. This CDR3 comprises 13 residues. CDR1 and CDR2 from the germline V gene are SGHTA and FQGNSA.

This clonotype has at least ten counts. CDR3 protein: CASSLELARGGTFF. The CDR3 region has the DNA TGTGCCAGCAGCTTGGAGTTAGCCAGGGGGGGAACTTTCTTT. The chain uses TRBV5-6 and TRBJ1-1; 7 nucleotides line up with TRBD1. Losses at the gene ends were 0 bases for V and 12 bases for J; bases not matched to a gene: 11. In germline, CDR1 is SGHDT, CDR2 YYEEEE. The length of the CDR3 is 14 residues.

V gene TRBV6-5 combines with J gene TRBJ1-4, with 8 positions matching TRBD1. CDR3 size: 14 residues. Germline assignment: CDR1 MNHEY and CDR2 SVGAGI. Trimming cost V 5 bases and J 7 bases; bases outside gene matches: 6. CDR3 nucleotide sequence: TGTGCCAGCAGTATCGACAGGGGAGGTGAAAAACTGTTTTTT. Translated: CASSIDRGGEKLFF.

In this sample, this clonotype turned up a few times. The CDR3 here is CSARDWGRATNEAFF. The CDR3 nucleotides are TGCAGTGCTAGAGATTGGGGCAGGGCGACGAATGAAGCTTTCTTT. This chain links TRBV20-1 with TRBJ1-1; D possibly corresponds to TRBD1 (5 bases). The CDR3 length is 15 residues. Trimming cost V 0 bases and J 7 bases, with 18 bases left between them. The V gene's germline CDR1 is DFQATT and CDR2 SNEGSKA (reference sequence).

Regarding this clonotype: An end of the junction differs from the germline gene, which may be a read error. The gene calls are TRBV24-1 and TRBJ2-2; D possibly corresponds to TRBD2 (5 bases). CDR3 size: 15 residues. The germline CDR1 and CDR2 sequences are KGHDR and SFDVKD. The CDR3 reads CAASDPIEGVGELFF. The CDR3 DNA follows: TGTGCCGCCAGTGATCCGATCGAGGGAGTAGGGGAGCTGTTTTTT.

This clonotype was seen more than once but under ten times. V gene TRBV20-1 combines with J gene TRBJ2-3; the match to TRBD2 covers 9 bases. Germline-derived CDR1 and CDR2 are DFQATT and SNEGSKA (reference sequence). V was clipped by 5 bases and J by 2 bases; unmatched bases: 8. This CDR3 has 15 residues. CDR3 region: CSAPPASGDTDTQYF. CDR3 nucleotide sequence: TGCAGTGCTCCCCCAGCTAGCGGGGACACAGATACGCAGTATTTT.

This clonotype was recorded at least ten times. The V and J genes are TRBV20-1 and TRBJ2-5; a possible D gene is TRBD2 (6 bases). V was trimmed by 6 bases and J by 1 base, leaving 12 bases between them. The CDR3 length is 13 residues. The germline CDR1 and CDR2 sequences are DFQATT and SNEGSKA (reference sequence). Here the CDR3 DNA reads TGCAGTGCCCAGGGAGGCGTCCAAGAGACCCAGTACTTC. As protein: CSAQGGVQETQYF.

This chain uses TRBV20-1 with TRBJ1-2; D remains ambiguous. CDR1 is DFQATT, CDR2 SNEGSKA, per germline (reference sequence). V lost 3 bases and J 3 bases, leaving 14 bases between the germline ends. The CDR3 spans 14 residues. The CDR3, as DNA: TGCAGTGCTAGCTTAGAGGAAGGATACTATGGCTACACCTTC. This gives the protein CSASLEEGYYGYTF.

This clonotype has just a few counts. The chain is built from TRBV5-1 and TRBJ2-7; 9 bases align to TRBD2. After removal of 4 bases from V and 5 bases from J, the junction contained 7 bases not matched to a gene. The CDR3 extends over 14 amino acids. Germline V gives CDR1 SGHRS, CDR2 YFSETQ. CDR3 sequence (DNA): TGCGCCAGCAGCCGGAGCGGGAGGAGGAACGAGCAGTACTTC. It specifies CASSRSGRRNEQYF.

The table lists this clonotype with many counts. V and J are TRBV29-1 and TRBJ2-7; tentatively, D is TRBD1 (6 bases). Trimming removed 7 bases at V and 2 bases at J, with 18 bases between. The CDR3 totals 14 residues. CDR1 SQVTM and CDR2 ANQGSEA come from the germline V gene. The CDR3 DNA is TGCAGCGCCGCCCCCGGGACACTAACCTACGAGCAGTACTTC. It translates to CSAAPGTLTYEQYF.

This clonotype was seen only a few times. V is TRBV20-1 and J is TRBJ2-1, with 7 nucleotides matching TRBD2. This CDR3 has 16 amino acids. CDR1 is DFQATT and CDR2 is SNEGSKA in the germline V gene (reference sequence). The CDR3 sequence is CTLSLGGKGSYNEQFF. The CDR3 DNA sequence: TGCACTCTCAGCCTGGGGGGGAAGGGGTCCTACAATGAGCAGTTCTTC.

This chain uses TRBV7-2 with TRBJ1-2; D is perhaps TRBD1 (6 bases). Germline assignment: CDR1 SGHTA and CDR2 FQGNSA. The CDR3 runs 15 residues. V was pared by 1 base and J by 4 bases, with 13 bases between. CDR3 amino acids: CASSLVGQFLYGYTF. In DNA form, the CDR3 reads TGTGCCAGCAGCTTAGTCGGACAGTTTCTCTATGGCTACACCTTC. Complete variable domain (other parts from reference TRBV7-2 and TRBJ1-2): GAGVSQSPSNKVTEKGKDVELRCDPISGHTALYWYRQSLGQGLEFLIYFQGNSAPDKSGLPSDRFSAERTGGSVSTLTIQRTQQEDSAVYLCASSLVGQFLYGYTFGSGTRLTVV.

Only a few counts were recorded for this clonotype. The CDR3 DNA reads as TGTGCCAGCAGCGTTGACAGGGCATATGAGCAGTTCTTC. Its protein product is CASSVDRAYEQFF. The chain uses TRBV5-4 and TRBJ2-1; TRBD1 agrees at 7 bases. Germline V gene sequence: CDR1 SGHNT, CDR2 YYREEE (reference sequence). The CDR3 has 13 residues. V shed 4 bases and J 8 bases; nucleotides not matched to a gene: 6.

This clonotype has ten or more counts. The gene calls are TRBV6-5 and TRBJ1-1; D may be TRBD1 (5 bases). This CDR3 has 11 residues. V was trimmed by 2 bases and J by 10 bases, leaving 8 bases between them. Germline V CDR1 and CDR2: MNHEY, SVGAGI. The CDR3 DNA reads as TGTGCCAGCAGTTACCAGGGTTTAGCTTTCTTT. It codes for CASSYQGLAFF.

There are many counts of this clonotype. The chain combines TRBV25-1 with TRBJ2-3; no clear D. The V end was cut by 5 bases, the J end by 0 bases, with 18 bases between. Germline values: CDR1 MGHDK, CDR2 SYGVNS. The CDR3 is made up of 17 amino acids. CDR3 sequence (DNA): TGTGCCAGCAGTACCTCCAAGTTTACCACTAGCACAGATACGCAGTATTTT. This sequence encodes CASSTSKFTTSTDTQYF.

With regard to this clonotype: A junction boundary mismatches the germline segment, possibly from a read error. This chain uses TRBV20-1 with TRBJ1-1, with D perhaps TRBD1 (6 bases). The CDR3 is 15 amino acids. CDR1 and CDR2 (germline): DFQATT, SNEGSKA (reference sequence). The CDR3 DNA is TGCAGTGCTAGAGCCCCTACAGGGCCGGTCACTGTAGCTTTCTTT. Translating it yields CSARAPTGPVTVAFF.

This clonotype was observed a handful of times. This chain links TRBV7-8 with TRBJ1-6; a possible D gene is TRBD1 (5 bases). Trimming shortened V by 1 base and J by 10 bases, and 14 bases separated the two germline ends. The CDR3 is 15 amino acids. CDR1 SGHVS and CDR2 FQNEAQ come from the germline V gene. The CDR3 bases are TGTGCCAGCAGCTTAGTCTGGCCGGGGCGCTCACCCCTCCACTTT. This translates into CASSLVWPGRSPLHF.